These 21 T cell receptor beta chains were sequenced from one sample in a study of T cells in Graves' hyperthyroidism and ophthalmopathy. RNA transcripts yielded amplified TCR beta CDR3 regions. Using the HTBI primer set, a first-round RT-PCR was run on the TCR CDR3. TCRdb ran MiXCR on the multiplex PCR reads and lists one entry per CDR3 protein. The sample carries around 690,000 distinct CDR3 sequences, roughly a sixth recorded once. Sequenced input: blood. These receptors were obtained from a man in his fifties or sixties with Graves' hyperthyroidism.

The chain uses TRBV5-1 and TRBJ1-4, with 7 bases lining up with TRBD1. This CDR3 contains 15 residues. Per germline, CDR1 SGHRS and CDR2 YFSETQ. V was pared by 0 bases and J by 7 bases, with 6 bases of the junction left unmatched. In nucleotides, the CDR3 is TGCGCCAGCAGCTTGGAAGGGGGCAGAGGTGAAAAACTGTTTTTT. Translation: CASSLEGGRGEKLFF.

About this clonotype: The junction and the germline gene differ at one end; a read error may be behind it. The J gene is TRBJ2-1, the V gene TRBV7-6, with D possibly TRBD1 on 5 matching bases. This CDR3 spans 12 amino acids. Germline lookup yields CDR1 SGHVS and CDR2 FNYEAQ. The CDR3 region has the DNA TGTGCCAGCAGTCTGACAGAAAATGAGCAGCTCTTC. This codes for CASSLTENEQLF.

This clonotype has at least ten counts. This chain connects TRBV2 to TRBJ2-1; D may correspond to TRBD1 or TRBD2 (5 bases each). CDR3 length equals 16 residues. Trimming stripped 0 bases from V and 7 bases from J, with 16 bases between. The germline V gene has CDR1 SNHLY and CDR2 FYNNEI. CDR3 nucleotides: TGTGCCAGCAGTGAAGCAGCAGGGACGGTTGGGAATGAGCAGTTCTTC. Translating it yields CASSEAAGTVGNEQFF.

This clonotype came up many times. The chain has TRBV7-2 and TRBJ2-4; perhaps TRBD1 as D (6 bases). There are 16 residues in the CDR3. Germline lookup yields CDR1 SGHTA and CDR2 FQGNSA. V lost 1 base to trimming and J lost 1 base, with 11 bases between them. CDR3 DNA: TGTGCCAGCAGCTTAGTCCCCGACAGGGCCAAAAACATTCAGTACTTC. Translation gives CASSLVPDRAKNIQYF.

This clonotype was seen only a few times. The chain has TRBV9 and TRBJ2-5; TRBD2 agrees at 8 bases. V shed 0 bases, J shed 5 bases, and the junction held 6 bases outside the gene matches. Germline V gene lookup returns CDR1 SGDLS and CDR2 YYNGEE. The CDR3 is 15 amino acids. For the CDR3, the DNA is TGTGCCAGCAGCGTAGAGGCGGGAGGAGTGGAGACCCAGTACTTC. This codes for CASSVEAGGVETQYF.

This rearrangement joins TRBV12-3 or TRBV12-4 to TRBJ1-2; D uncertain. V was trimmed by 1 base and J by 8 bases, leaving 11 bases between them. The CDR3 loop spans 13 amino acids. The CDR3 nucleotides are TGTGCCAGCAGTTTAGTTATTGGGCAAGGCTACACCTTC. Translating gives CASSLVIGQGYTF.

This clonotype was counted only a few times. The V call is TRBV20-1, the J call TRBJ1-5; 10 nucleotides line up with TRBD1. The length of the CDR3 is 13 residues. J lost 7 bases, V lost 5 bases, and 5 bases had no gene match. Germline V gene data show CDR1 as DFQATT and CDR2 as SNEGSKA (reference sequence). The CDR3 protein is CSAAGTGDQPQHF. In DNA, the CDR3 is TGCAGTGCTGCCGGGACAGGGGACCAGCCCCAGCATTTT.

The rearrangement joins TRBV10-3 to TRBJ2-2; D not resolved. The V end lost 6 bases, the J end lost 1 base, and 6 bases lay between the germline ends. The CDR3 has 13 amino acids. Germline V lookup: CDR1 ENHRY, CDR2 SYGVKD. The CDR3 spells CAIRVRNTGELFF. The CDR3 nucleotides are TGTGCCATCAGGGTCAGGAACACCGGGGAGCTGTTTTTT.

The rearrangement links TRBV28 to TRBJ1-5; 12 bases line up with TRBD1. CDR1 is MDHEN, CDR2 SYDVKM, per germline. There are 16 residues in the CDR3. Losses at the gene ends were 7 bases for V and 7 bases for J; bases not matched to a gene: 11. DNA for the CDR3: TGTGCCAGCATCTCCTTCGGGGGGACAGGGGGCCAGCCCCAGCATTTT. Translated: CASISFGGTGGQPQHF.

The rearrangement joins TRBV20-1 to TRBJ2-4, with unresolved D. Germline-derived CDR1 and CDR2 are DFQATT and SNEGSKA (reference sequence). There are 11 residues in the CDR3. As DNA, the CDR3 is TGCATTGCAACCAATTTGGACATTCAGTACTTC. Translating gives CIATNLDIQYF.

The V and J genes are TRBV30 and TRBJ1-2; unclear D gene. V was pared by 2 bases and J by 3 bases, with 10 bases between. The CDR3 loop spans 13 amino acids. Germline V gives CDR1 GTSNPN, CDR2 SVGIG (reference sequence). This chain's CDR3 is CAWSPLADYGYTF. DNA for the CDR3: TGTGCCTGGAGTCCCTTGGCGGACTATGGCTACACCTTC.

The chain carries TRBV18 and TRBJ2-5; no firm D call. In germline, CDR1 is KGHSH, CDR2 LQKENI. CDR3 length equals 15 residues. V shed 2 bases and J shed 1 base, with 11 bases lying between them. For the CDR3, the DNA is TGTGCCAGCTCACCAGTACGCACCATCCAAGAGACCCAGTACTTC. Translating it yields CASSPVRTIQETQYF.

This clonotype has a count of ten or more. The chain joins TRBV28 to TRBJ2-7, with D uncertain. V was trimmed by 3 bases and J by 0 bases, leaving 9 bases between them. The CDR3 has 14 amino acids. Germline V gene sequence: CDR1 MDHEN, CDR2 SYDVKM. The CDR3 DNA follows: TGTGCCAGCAGTTTCTTTGCAGACTCCTACGAGCAGTACTTC. It yields the protein CASSFFADSYEQYF. The complete variable domain, with remaining parts taken from reference TRBV28 and TRBJ2-7, reads DVKVTQSSRYLVKRTGEKVFLECVQDMDHENMFWYRQDPGLGLRLIYFSYDVKMKEKGDIPEGYSVSREKKERFSLILESASTNQTSMYLCASSFFADSYEQYFGPGTRLTVT.

This clonotype has at least ten counts. The V gene is TRBV10-3, the J gene TRBJ2-3, with 8 bases aligning to TRBD1. Trimming at V came to 0 bases and at J to 4 bases, leaving 6 bases not matched to a gene. This CDR3 has 16 amino acids. Germline V gives CDR1 ENHRY, CDR2 SYGVKD. Here the CDR3 reads CAISESRTGQSDTQYF. The CDR3 DNA follows: TGTGCCATCAGTGAGTCGAGGACAGGGCAATCAGATACGCAGTATTTT.

This clonotype was counted a few times. This chain uses TRBV18 with TRBJ1-4, with TRBD1 matching over 7 bases. CDR1 is KGHSH and CDR2 is LQKENI in the germline V gene. The trim removed 6 bases at V and 6 bases at J, leaving 7 bases unmatched. The CDR3 runs to 14 residues. CDR3 region: CASSTRGGDEKLFF. DNA of the CDR3: TGTGCCAGCTCGACCAGAGGGGGCGATGAAAAACTGTTTTTT.

There are many counts of this clonotype. The V and J genes are TRBV7-9 and TRBJ2-1; 10 bases are shared with TRBD2. The CDR3 totals 16 residues. The junction had 8 bases not matched to a gene; V was cut back by 5 bases and J by 4 bases. Germline assignment: CDR1 SEHNR and CDR2 FQNEAQ (reference sequence). CDR3 in DNA: TGTGCCAGCAGCGCTTCTGCTAGCGGGGGTTACAATGAGCAGTTCTTC. Protein: CASSASASGGYNEQFF.

This clonotype was seen repeatedly, ten times or more. The chain combines TRBV20-1 with TRBJ1-2; a possible D gene is TRBD1 (6 bases). The germline V gene encodes CDR1 DFQATT and CDR2 SNEGSKA (reference sequence). V shed 1 base and J shed 3 bases, with 9 bases lying between them. The length of the CDR3 is 13 residues. The CDR3, as DNA: TGCAGTGCTAGAGCGACAGGAGACTATGGCTACACCTTC. It is translated as CSARATGDYGYTF.

This clonotype showed up many times. The chain is built from TRBV7-8 and TRBJ2-3; 8 bases align to TRBD2. From germline, CDR1 is SGHVS and CDR2 FQNEAQ. This CDR3 comprises 17 residues. V shed 3 bases, J shed 0 bases, and the junction held 8 bases outside the gene matches. The CDR3 nucleotides are TGTGCCAGCAGCTTTGAGAGCGGGAGCGCTAGCACAGATACGCAGTATTTT. Translated: CASSFESGSASTDTQYF.

J is TRBJ2-1 and V is TRBV5-1; 8 positions agree with TRBD2. The V segment lost 0 bases and the J segment 2 bases; nucleotides outside the gene matches: 4. Germline CDR1 reads SGHRS; CDR2 reads YFSETQ. The CDR3 runs 16 residues. DNA for the CDR3: TGCGCCAGCAGCTTGGCCTTGACTAGCGCCTACAATGAGCAGTTCTTC. Amino acids: CASSLALTSAYNEQFF.

This chain connects TRBV11-2 to TRBJ2-7; no reliable D call. The germline CDR1 and CDR2 sequences are SGHAT and FQNNGV. V was trimmed by 5 bases and J by 0 bases, leaving 8 bases between them. The CDR3 is 13 amino acids. CDR3 nucleotide sequence: TGTGCCAGCAGCGGGTCTACCTCCTACGAGCAGTACTTC. Its protein is CASSGSTSYEQYF.

Of note for this clonotype: A much larger clone sits a single nucleotide away, making a read error possible. The conserved final phenylalanine or tryptophan is absent from the CDR3, which likely points to a read error. The chain has TRBV2 and TRBJ1-2; D perhaps matches TRBD1 (6 bases). The CDR3 runs to 17 residues. The V end was cut by 6 bases, the J end by 1 base, with 21 bases between. Germline lookup yields CDR1 SNHLY and CDR2 FYNNEI. This CDR3 reads CASRKTGLFYINYGYTS. CDR3 nucleotide sequence: TGTGCCAGCAGAAAGACAGGCCTATTCTATATTAACTATGGCTACACCTCC.